Each of the 4 T cell receptor beta chains below was sequenced from the same sample in a study of cytomegalovirus exposure and HLA in healthy donors. 13 Jbeta primers and 60 Vbeta primers were used for the PCR. Libraries were prepared by immunoSEQ multiplex PCR; TCRdb keeps only in-frame clonotypes and omits some of them. The sample yields roughly 120,000 clones, over 75% seen once. Sequences were obtained from PBMCs. Every receptor here comes from a woman in her thirties or forties in good health and CMV-seropositive.

The rearrangement joins TRBV6-6 to TRBJ2-1; weak D call: TRBD1 (5 bases). This CDR3 region has 14 residues. Trimming took off 4 bases at V and 5 bases at J, with 12 bases between the two ends. Germline V gene data show CDR1 as MNHNY and CDR2 as SVGAGI (reference sequence). In DNA form, the CDR3 reads TGTGCCAGCAGTTCGCAGGGCGGCCACAATGAGCAGTTCTTC. Its protein product is CASSSQGGHNEQFF.

The genes are TRBV5-5 and TRBJ2-1; possibly TRBD1 for D (6 bases). Germline assignment: CDR1 SGHKS and CDR2 YYEKEE (reference sequence). This CDR3 contains 14 residues. V shed 7 bases and J shed 0 bases, with 11 bases lying between them. The CDR3 sequence is CASSTGSSYNEQFF. The CDR3, as DNA: TGTGCCAGCTCCACAGGGAGCTCCTACAATGAGCAGTTCTTC.

CDR3 loop: CASSFDRGGEQYF. The DNA of the CDR3 is TGTGCCAGCAGCTTTGACAGGGGAGGCGAGCAGTACTTC. This chain links TRBV5-4 with TRBJ2-7; the match to TRBD1 covers 8 bases. The germline V gene encodes CDR1 SGHNT and CDR2 YYREEE (reference sequence). J was trimmed by 6 bases and V by 2 bases; bases with no gene match: 4. The CDR3 contains 13 residues.

The V and J genes are TRBV6-1 and TRBJ1-5; 8 bases are a match to TRBD1. The CDR3 spans 13 residues. Germline assignment: CDR1 MNHNS and CDR2 SASEGT. V dropped 4 bases and J dropped 5; count of bases not matched to a gene: 1. CDR3 DNA sequence: TGTGCCAGCAGTGCGGACAGGGATCAGCCCCAGCATTTT. As protein: CASSADRDQPQHF.